Listed below are T cell receptor beta chains from one sample, sequenced in a study of siplizumab effects on memory and regulatory T cells. Sequencing was performed with immunoSEQ multiplex PCR; in TCRdb, only in-frame clones are kept and a portion is missing. The sample yields about 50,000 clones, around 97% seen once. Input material: naive CD8+ T cells sorted from blood. The receptors were gathered from a human donor in good health. Both conserved end residues are part of each CDR3. Each record gives: J gene, clone size, V gene, D gene, CDR3 DNA, CDR3 protein. A D gene is named only where the DNA matches it firmly. Size values are once, few and many counts, or a class for expanded clones, and some rows have none.

J: TRBJ2-3
size: -
V: TRBV5-6
D: TRBD2
DNA: TGTGCCAGCAGCTGGACGGGGGGTACGCAGTATTTT
CDR3: CASSWTGGTQYF

J: TRBJ2-7
size: -
V: TRBV2
D: -
DNA: TGTGCCAGCAGTGATTCCCCACGACTAGGCTACGAGCAGTACTTC
CDR3: CASSDSPRLGYEQYF

J: TRBJ2-7
size: -
V: TRBV27
D: TRBD2
DNA: TGTGCCAGCAGCCCTGGACTAGGCTACGAGCAGTACTTC
CDR3: CASSPGLGYEQYF

J: TRBJ2-4
size: -
V: TRBV6-6
D: -
DNA: TGTGCCAGCAGTTCCCCCATTAGGGTTGGGTACTTC
CDR3: CASSSPIRVGYF

J: TRBJ2-7
size: -
V: TRBV6-5
D: TRBD1
DNA: TGTGCCAGCAGTTCTCGGGACAGAAAAGCCTACGAGCAGTACTTC
CDR3: CASSSRDRKAYEQYF

J: TRBJ2-7
size: -
V: TRBV21-1
D: -
DNA: TGTGCCAGCAGCAAAAAGGATGGGCAGCGAAAAGATAGTGACGAGCAGTACTTC
CDR3: CASSKKDGQRKDSDEQYF

J: TRBJ2-7
size: -
V: TRBV7-2
D: -
DNA: TGTGCCAGCAGCCTCAGGGAGATCGACGAGCAGTACTTC
CDR3: CASSLREIDEQYF

J: TRBJ2-7
size: -
V: TRBV5-1
D: TRBD1
DNA: TGCGCCAGCAGCGAGGCCGGGACAGGGGGTTACGAGCAGTACTTC
CDR3: CASSEAGTGGYEQYF

J: TRBJ2-7
size: -
V: TRBV28
D: TRBD1
DNA: TGTGCCAGCAGTTTAGGGACAGACTACGAGCAGTACTTC
CDR3: CASSLGTDYEQYF

J: TRBJ2-3
size: -
V: TRBV28
D: TRBD2
DNA: TGTGCCAGCACCGTTCTCGGGAGGGGGAGGAGCACAGATACGCAGTATTTT
CDR3: CASTVLGRGRSTDTQYF

J: TRBJ2-5
size: -
V: TRBV5-1
D: -
DNA: TGCGCCAGCAGCTTGGAAGGTGGGGAGACCCAGTACTTC
CDR3: CASSLEGGETQYF

J: TRBJ1-5
size: once
V: TRBV2
D: -
DNA: TGTGCCAGCAGTGATGCACCGAATCAGCCCCAGCATTTT
CDR3: CASSDAPNQPQHF

J: TRBJ2-2
size: -
V: TRBV9
D: -
DNA: TGTGCCAGCAGCCTCACCCCGGACTCCTACACCGGGGAGCTGTTTTTT
CDR3: CASSLTPDSYTGELFF

J: TRBJ2-5
size: -
V: TRBV7-8
D: -
DNA: TGTGCCAGCAACCTGGGACCACAGCAAGAGACCCAGTACTTC
CDR3: CASNLGPQQETQYF

J: TRBJ2-7
size: -
V: TRBV29-1
D: -
DNA: TGCAGCGTTGAAACAGCCGACTCCTACGAGCAGTACTTC
CDR3: CSVETADSYEQYF

J: TRBJ2-7
size: -
V: TRBV7-9
D: -
DNA: TGTGCCAGCAGCTTAGCGGCAGCTACCTACGAGCAGTACTTC
CDR3: CASSLAAATYEQYF

J: TRBJ2-2
size: once
V: TRBV7-8
D: TRBD1
DNA: TGTGCCAGCAGCTCCGGGACAGGGAGCACCGGGGAGCTGTTTTTT
CDR3: CASSSGTGSTGELFF

J: TRBJ2-1
size: -
V: TRBV9
D: -
DNA: TGTGCCAGCAGCGTAGAGCCTTCACTAGGGGTCAATGAGCAGTTCTTC
CDR3: CASSVEPSLGVNEQFF

J: TRBJ2-6
size: -
V: TRBV7-8
D: -
DNA: TGTGCCAGCAGCTTTAATAGAGGGAGCCCTGGGGCCAACGTCCTGACTTTC
CDR3: CASSFNRGSPGANVLTF

J: TRBJ2-7
size: -
V: TRBV4-1
D: TRBD1
DNA: TGCGCCAGCAGCCAGACGACAGGGGCGTCCTACGAGCAGTACTTC
CDR3: CASSQTTGASYEQYF

J: TRBJ1-5
size: -
V: TRBV19
D: -
DNA: TGTGCCAGTAGTATTGGGAACCAGCCCCAGCATTTT
CDR3: CASSIGNQPQHF

J: TRBJ2-1
size: -
V: TRBV7-6
D: TRBD1
DNA: TGTGCCAGCAGCTTAGATTGGGACAGGGGGCACGGTGAGCAGTTCTTC
CDR3: CASSLDWDRGHGEQFF

J: TRBJ1-5
size: -
V: TRBV6-6
D: -
DNA: TGTGCCAGCAGTTACTTGGGCGGGGACGACTATCAGCCCCAGCATTTT
CDR3: CASSYLGGDDYQPQHF

J: TRBJ1-2
size: -
V: TRBV7-2
D: -
DNA: TGTGCCAGCAGCTTGGAACTCGGGGGCTATGGCTACACCTTC
CDR3: CASSLELGGYGYTF

J: TRBJ1-2
size: -
V: TRBV7-9
D: -
DNA: TGTGCCAGCAGCTTAGGGGGCTGGCAGTACCATGGCTACACCTTC
CDR3: CASSLGGWQYHGYTF

J: TRBJ2-3
size: -
V: TRBV9
D: -
DNA: TGTGCCAGCAGCGTAGAGCCAGATACGCAGTATTTT
CDR3: CASSVEPDTQYF

J: TRBJ2-1
size: -
V: TRBV14
D: -
DNA: TGTGCCAGCAGCCATGGTCGGGGAGTTAGCTCCTACAATGAGCAGTTCTTC
CDR3: CASSHGRGVSSYNEQFF

J: TRBJ2-7
size: once
V: TRBV7-9
D: -
DNA: TGTGCCAGCAGCTTAGTTTCGGGGGGCCACGAGCAGTACTTC
CDR3: CASSLVSGGHEQYF

J: TRBJ2-1
size: -
V: TRBV7-6
D: -
DNA: TGTGCCAGCAGCTTAGGACAGAATGAGCAGTTCTTC
CDR3: CASSLGQNEQFF

J: TRBJ1-1
size: -
V: TRBV7-9
D: -
DNA: TGTGCCAGCACCCCGCTGGGAGCGAACACTGAAGCTTTCTTT
CDR3: CASTPLGANTEAFF